This T cell receptor (beta chain) derives from a study of blood T cell repertoires in COVID-19. The wider study: The United States, Italy and Spain were the sources of the acute and convalescent COVID-19 samples. The analysed material was cDNA or gDNA that came from T cells, B-cell-depleted T cells, or PBMCs.

Germline V gene sequence: CDR1 WNHNN, CDR2 SYGVQD (reference sequence). The CDR3 consists of 14 residues. The V gene end was trimmed by 7 bases and the J gene end by 4 bases; junction bases not matched to a gene: 5. Clones were sequenced by immunoSEQ multiplex PCR, and TCRdb holds only the in-frame ones, with some missing. Here the sample spans about 190,000 clones, about 86% being singletons. The V and J genes are TRBV10-1 and TRBJ2-4, with 9 bases fitting TRBD1. The sequenced sample consisted of peripheral blood. This clonotype was sampled from a man aged 25-40 years with active or convalescent COVID-19. CDR3 residues: CASIDRGAKNIQYF. The CDR3 bases are TGCGCCAGCATTGACAGGGGGGCAAAAAACATTCAGTACTTC.